This T cell receptor (beta chain) was recovered during a study of cytomegalovirus exposure and HLA in healthy donors. The PCR ran on 60 Vbeta and 13 Jbeta primers. Data came from immunoSEQ multiplex PCR; TCRdb stores just in-frame clones and leaves some out. In the table there are about 160,000 clones, under 90% of which are singletons. CDR3 length: 16 residues. The V and J ends lost 8 bases and 6 bases, in that order; junction bases with no gene match: 17. From germline, CDR1 is LNHDA and CDR2 SQIVND (reference sequence). This sequence originates from a man between 18 and 29 years old in good health and CMV-seronegative. The chain uses TRBV19 and TRBJ1-2; 8 bases align to TRBD1. Sequenced input: PBMCs. This CDR3 is CASQWGAGGGGNGYTF. CDR3 sequence (DNA): TGTGCCAGTCAGTGGGGCGCAGGGGGCGGTGGGAATGGCTACACCTTC.